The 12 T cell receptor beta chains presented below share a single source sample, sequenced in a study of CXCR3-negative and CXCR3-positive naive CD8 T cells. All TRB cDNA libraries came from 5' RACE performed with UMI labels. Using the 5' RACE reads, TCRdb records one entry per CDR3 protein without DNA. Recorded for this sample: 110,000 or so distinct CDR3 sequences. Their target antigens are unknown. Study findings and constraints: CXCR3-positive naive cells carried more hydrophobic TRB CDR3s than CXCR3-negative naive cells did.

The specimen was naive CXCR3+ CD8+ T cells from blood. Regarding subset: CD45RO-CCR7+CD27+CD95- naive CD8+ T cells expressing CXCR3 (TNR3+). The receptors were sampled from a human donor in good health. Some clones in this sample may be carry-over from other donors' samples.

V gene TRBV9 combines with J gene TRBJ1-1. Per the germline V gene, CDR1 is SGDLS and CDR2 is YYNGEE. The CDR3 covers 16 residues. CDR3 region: CASSVEVTGMNTEAFF.

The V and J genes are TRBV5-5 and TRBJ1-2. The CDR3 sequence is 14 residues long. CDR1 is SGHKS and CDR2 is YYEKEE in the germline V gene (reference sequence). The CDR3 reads CASSLSPDNYGYTF. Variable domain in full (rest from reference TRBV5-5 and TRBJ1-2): DAGVTQSPTHLIKTRGQQVTLRCSPISGHKSVSWYQQVLGQGPQFIFQYYEKEERGRGNFPDRFSARQFPNYSSELNVNALLLGDSALYLCASSLSPDNYGYTFGSGTRLTVV.

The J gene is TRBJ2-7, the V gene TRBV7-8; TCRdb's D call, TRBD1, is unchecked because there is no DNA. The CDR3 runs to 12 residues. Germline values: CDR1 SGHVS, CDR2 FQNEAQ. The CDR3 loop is CASSLLDNEQYF.

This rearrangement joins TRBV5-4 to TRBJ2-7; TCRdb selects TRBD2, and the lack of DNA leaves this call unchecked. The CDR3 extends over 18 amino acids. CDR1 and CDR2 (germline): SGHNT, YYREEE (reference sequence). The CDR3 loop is CASSFSSVAGGPSYEQYF.

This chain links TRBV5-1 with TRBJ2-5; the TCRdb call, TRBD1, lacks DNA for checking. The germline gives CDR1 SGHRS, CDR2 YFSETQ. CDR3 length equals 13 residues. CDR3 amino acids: CASSTDIQETQYF.

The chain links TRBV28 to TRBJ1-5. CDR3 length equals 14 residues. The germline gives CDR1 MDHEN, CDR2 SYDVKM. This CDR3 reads CASSPNWGNQPQHF.

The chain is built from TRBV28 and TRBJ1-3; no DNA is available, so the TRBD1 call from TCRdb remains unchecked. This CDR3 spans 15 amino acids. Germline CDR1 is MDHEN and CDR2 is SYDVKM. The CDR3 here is CATRFRGFAGNTIYF.

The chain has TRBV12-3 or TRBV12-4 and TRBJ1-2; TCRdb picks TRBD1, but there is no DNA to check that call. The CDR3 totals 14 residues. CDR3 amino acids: CASSTGQGAYGYTF.

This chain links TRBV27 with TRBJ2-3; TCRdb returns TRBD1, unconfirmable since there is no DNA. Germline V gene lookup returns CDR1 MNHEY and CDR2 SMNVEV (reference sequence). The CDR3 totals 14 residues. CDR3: CASSLIQGADTQYF.

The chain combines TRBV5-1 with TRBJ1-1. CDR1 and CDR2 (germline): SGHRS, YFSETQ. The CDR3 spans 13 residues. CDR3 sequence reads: CASSPTGNTEAFF.

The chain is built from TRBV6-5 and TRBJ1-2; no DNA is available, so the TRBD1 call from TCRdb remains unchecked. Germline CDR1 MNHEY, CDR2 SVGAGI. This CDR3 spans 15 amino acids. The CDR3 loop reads CASSQDRDRPDGYTF.

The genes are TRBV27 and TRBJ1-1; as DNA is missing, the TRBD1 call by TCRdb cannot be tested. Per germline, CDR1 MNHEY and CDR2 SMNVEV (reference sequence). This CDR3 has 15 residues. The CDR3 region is CASSPLRAGGDEAFF.